This passage covers 21 T cell receptor beta chains from one sample sequenced in a study of cytomegalovirus exposure and HLA in healthy donors. PCR was performed using 60 Vbeta and 13 Jbeta primers. Sequencing was performed with immunoSEQ multiplex PCR; in TCRdb, only in-frame clones are kept and a portion is missing. The sample lists about 130,000 clones, 65% to 80% occurring once. Material: PBMCs. The receptors stem from a human donor in good health.

V and J are TRBV28 and TRBJ2-7; TRBD2 might be the D (6 bases). Between the trimmed V and J ends, which lost 3 bases and 4 bases, there was a span of 19 bases. The CDR3 totals 16 residues. CDR1 and CDR2 from the germline V gene are MDHEN and SYDVKM. CDR3 protein: CASSFFSEGFLYEQYF. DNA for the CDR3: TGTGCCAGCAGTTTTTTTTCGGAGGGATTCTTGTACGAGCAGTACTTC.

The CDR3 coding sequence is TGTGCCAGCAGTGAATGGCTAGCGGGGGGGATACAAGAGACCCAGTACTTC. Residues: CASSEWLAGGIQETQYF. The chain is built from TRBV2 and TRBJ2-5; TRBD2 matches 12 bases. Germline V gives CDR1 SNHLY, CDR2 FYNNEI. Trimming took 2 bases from V and 2 from J; bases not matched to a gene: 6. CDR3 size: 17 residues.

This chain uses TRBV7-6 with TRBJ1-1; TRBD1 might be the D (6 bases). V was clipped by 1 base and J by 4 bases, with 13 bases between them. The CDR3 has 15 residues. Germline CDR1 SGHVS, CDR2 FNYEAQ. CDR3 DNA sequence: TGTGCCAGCAGCTTAGTAGGGGGAATGGGCACTGAAGCTTTCTTT. Amino acid sequence: CASSLVGGMGTEAFF.

This chain uses TRBV20-1 with TRBJ2-7; D remains ambiguous. Trimming removed 3 bases from V and 5 bases from J, with 8 bases in between. CDR1 DFQATT and CDR2 SNEGSKA come from the germline V gene (reference sequence). The length of the CDR3 is 11 residues. CDR3 protein: CSASRSHEQYF. DNA of the CDR3: TGCAGTGCTAGTCGTTCCCACGAGCAGTACTTC.

The chain employs TRBV9 and TRBJ2-3; D gene ambiguous. CDR1 SGDLS and CDR2 YYNGEE come from the germline V gene. This CDR3 region has 15 residues. V dropped 0 bases and J dropped 2 bases, with 10 bases sitting between them. CDR3 in amino acids: CASSVVDIFTDTQYF. DNA for the CDR3: TGTGCCAGCAGCGTAGTAGACATCTTCACAGATACGCAGTATTTT.

V gene TRBV7-9 combines with J gene TRBJ2-4, with TRBD1 as a possible D gene (7 bases). The V end lost 1 base, the J end lost 4 bases, and 14 bases lay between the germline ends. The germline V gene has CDR1 SEHNR and CDR2 FQNEAQ (reference sequence). The CDR3 runs to 16 residues. In DNA form, the CDR3 reads TGTGCCAGCAGCTTAGGGACAGGAGGGTCAAAAAACATTCAGTACTTC. As protein: CASSLGTGGSKNIQYF.

This chain joins TRBV7-3 and TRBJ1-1; 7 bases fit TRBD1. The CDR3 runs 13 residues. Germline V gene sequence: CDR1 SGHTA, CDR2 FQGTGA. The junction had 6 bases not matched to a gene; V was cut back by 8 bases and J by 3 bases. CDR3 DNA: TGTGCCAGCGCCCCCCAGGGGGACACTGAAGCTTTCTTT. It specifies CASAPQGDTEAFF.

J is TRBJ1-5 and V is TRBV6-6; tentative D call: TRBD1 (5 bases). The V end was cut by 8 bases, the J end by 3 bases, with 8 bases between. There are 12 residues in the CDR3. The V gene's germline CDR1 is MNHNY and CDR2 SVGAGI (reference sequence). The CDR3 region is CASDRNNQPQHF. DNA of the CDR3: TGTGCCAGCGACAGAAACAATCAGCCCCAGCATTTT.

This clone has only one observation. In nucleotides, the CDR3 is TGTGCCAGCAGTAACCGTGGGACACCGGGCTACGAGCAGTACTTC. This translates into CASSNRGTPGYEQYF. The chain couples TRBV9 to TRBJ2-7, with D possibly being TRBD1 (6 bases). The ends were cut back, 5 bases at V and 3 bases at J, with 18 bases in the middle. This CDR3 contains 15 residues. CDR1 is SGDLS and CDR2 is YYNGEE in the germline V gene.

There are a few counts of this clone. The chain carries TRBV14 and TRBJ1-1; TRBD1 agrees at 8 bases. J gave up 7 bases and V 6 bases, and 7 bases lay outside the gene matches. The CDR3 covers 13 residues. CDR1 and CDR2 (germline): SGHDN, FVKESK. CDR3 DNA sequence: TGTGCCAGCAGGTGGCAGGGGGCAGGTGAAGCTTTCTTT. This translates into CASRWQGAGEAFF.

The CDR3 region has the DNA TGTGCCAGCAGCTTGGGTGATTTCGGGGCTAACTATGGCTACACCTTC. Translating it yields CASSLGDFGANYGYTF. The J gene is TRBJ1-2, the V gene TRBV5-6, with unresolved D. This CDR3 comprises 16 residues. V gave up 0 bases and J gave up 0 bases, with 12 bases separating them. CDR1 SGHDT and CDR2 YYEEEE come from the germline V gene.

This chain links TRBV14 with TRBJ2-7; 10 bases line up with TRBD1. The junction had 9 bases not matched to a gene; V was cut back by 1 base and J by 3 bases. The CDR3 covers 17 residues. Looked up from germline, CDR1 is SGHDN and CDR2 is FVKESK. The CDR3 DNA sequence: TGTGCCAGCAGCCAAGGGTCGGGGACAGGGGTATACTACGAGCAGTACTTC. It specifies CASSQGSGTGVYYEQYF. The complete variable domain, with remaining parts taken from reference TRBV14 and TRBJ2-7, reads EAGVTQFPSHSVIEKGQTVTLRCDPISGHDNLYWYRRVMGKEIKFLLHFVKESKQDESGMPNNRFLAERTGGTYSTLKVQPAELEDSGVYFCASSQGSGTGVYYEQYFGPGTRLTVT.

The gene calls are TRBV5-1 and TRBJ2-2, with TRBD1 identical over 8 bases. The CDR3 runs 16 residues. V lost 3 bases and J lost 1; bases outside the gene matches: 5. From germline, CDR1 is SGHRS and CDR2 YFSETQ. The CDR3 sequence: CASSSHTGGNTGELFF. The CDR3 DNA sequence: TGCGCCAGCAGCTCCCACACAGGGGGGAACACCGGGGAGCTGTTTTTT.

This chain joins TRBV27 and TRBJ2-1; 8 positions match TRBD2. The CDR3 is 16 amino acids. The V gene's germline CDR1 is MNHEY and CDR2 SMNVEV (reference sequence). V shed 8 bases, J shed 6 bases, and the junction held 15 bases outside the gene matches. The CDR3 region is CASGYLMAGGSNEQFF. Here the CDR3 DNA reads TGTGCCAGCGGATATCTGATGGCGGGGGGCTCCAATGAGCAGTTCTTC.

The CDR3: CASSELAVTVLTQYF. DNA of the CDR3: TGTGCCAGCAGTGAATTAGCGGTGACAGTGCTGACCCAGTACTTC. This rearrangement joins TRBV6-1 to TRBJ2-5; a weak D match, TRBD2 (6 bases). The CDR3 extends over 15 amino acids. The germline V gene has CDR1 MNHNS and CDR2 SASEGT. Trimming stripped 2 bases from V and 7 bases from J, with 17 bases between.

This clone has only one observation. V usage is TRBV10-2 and J usage is TRBJ1-2; the D is unclear. CDR1 and CDR2 from the germline V gene are WSHSY and SAAADI. Trimming shortened V by 0 bases and J by 6 bases, and 14 bases separated the two germline ends. The CDR3 runs 15 residues. CDR3 in amino acids: CASSESAGRLDGYTF. The CDR3 DNA is TGCGCCAGCAGTGAGTCGGCGGGCAGACTCGATGGCTACACCTTC.

This clone was observed a handful of times. The chain couples TRBV6-1 to TRBJ1-1; D remains unclear. This CDR3 has 15 residues. With 2 bases removed from V and 1 base from J, the gap between germline ends came to 11 bases. Germline CDR1 reads MNHNS; CDR2 reads SASEGT. CDR3 DNA: TGTGCCAGCAGTGAATCCCCAGGCCAGAACACTGAAGCTTTCTTT. It codes for CASSESPGQNTEAFF.

This chain's CDR3 is CASRAGTDYNEQFF. The CDR3 DNA is TGTGCCAGCAGGGCCGGGACAGACTACAATGAGCAGTTCTTC. The chain links TRBV7-9 to TRBJ2-1; 7 nucleotides agree with TRBD1. This CDR3 is 14 amino acids long. V gave up 6 bases and J gave up 3 bases; unmatched junction bases: 5. Looked up from germline, CDR1 is SEHNR and CDR2 is FQNEAQ (reference sequence).

The gene calls are TRBV4-1 and TRBJ2-1, with a tentative D call TRBD2 (5 bases). V lost 4 bases and J 0 bases, leaving 7 bases between the germline ends. CDR3 size: 14 residues. Germline loops: CDR1 MGHRA, CDR2 YSYEKL. In DNA form, the CDR3 reads TGCGCCAGCAGCCCCGGAGGCTCCTACAATGAGCAGTTCTTC. As protein: CASSPGGSYNEQFF.

The V call is TRBV25-1, the J call TRBJ1-2; D may be TRBD1 (5 bases). Germline CDR1 and CDR2: MGHDK and SYGVNS. V dropped 0 bases and J dropped 4 bases, with 15 bases sitting between them. CDR3 length: 16 residues. As DNA, the CDR3 is TGTGCCAGCAGTGAATATTTCGCCGGGGGGGGCTATGGCTACACCTTC. Amino acids: CASSEYFAGGGYGYTF.

With regard to this clone: The junction departs from the called germline gene at one end, perhaps through a read error. The genes are TRBV7-9 and TRBJ1-5; no definite D call. This CDR3 has 12 amino acids. Per germline, CDR1 SEHNR and CDR2 FQNEAQ (reference sequence). The CDR3 region has the DNA TGTTCCAGCAGCTTTGTACGGCAGCCCCAGCATTTT. It encodes CSSSFVRQPQHF.